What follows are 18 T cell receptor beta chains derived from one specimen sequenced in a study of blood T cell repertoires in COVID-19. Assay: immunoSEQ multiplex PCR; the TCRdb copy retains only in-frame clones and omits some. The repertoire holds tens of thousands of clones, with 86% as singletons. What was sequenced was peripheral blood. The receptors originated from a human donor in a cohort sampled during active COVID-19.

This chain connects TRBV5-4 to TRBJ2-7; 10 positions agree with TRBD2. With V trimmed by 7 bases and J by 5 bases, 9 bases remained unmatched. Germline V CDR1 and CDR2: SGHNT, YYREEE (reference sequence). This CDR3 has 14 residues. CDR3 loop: CASLLAGAPHEQYF. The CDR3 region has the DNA TGTGCCAGCCTCCTAGCGGGAGCACCCCACGAGCAGTACTTC.

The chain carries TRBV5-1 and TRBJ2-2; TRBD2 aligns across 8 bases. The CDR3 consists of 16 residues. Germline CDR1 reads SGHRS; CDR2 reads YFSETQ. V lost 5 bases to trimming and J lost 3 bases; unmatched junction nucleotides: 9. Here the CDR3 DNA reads TGCGCCAGCAGTAGCGGGATATTGCTGTACACCGGGGAGCTGTTTTTT. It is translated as CASSSGILLYTGELFF.

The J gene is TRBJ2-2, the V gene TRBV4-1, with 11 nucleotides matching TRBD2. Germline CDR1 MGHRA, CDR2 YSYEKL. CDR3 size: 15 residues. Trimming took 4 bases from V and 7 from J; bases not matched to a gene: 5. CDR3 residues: CASSPGLAGGGELFF. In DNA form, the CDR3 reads TGCGCCAGCAGCCCCGGACTAGCGGGCGGCGGGGAGCTGTTTTTT.

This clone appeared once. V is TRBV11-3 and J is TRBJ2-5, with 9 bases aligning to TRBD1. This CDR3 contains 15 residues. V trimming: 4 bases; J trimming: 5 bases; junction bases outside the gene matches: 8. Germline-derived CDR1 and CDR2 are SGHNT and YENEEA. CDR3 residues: CASSWAGQGGETQYF. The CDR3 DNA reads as TGTGCCAGCAGCTGGGCGGGACAGGGAGGGGAGACCCAGTACTTC.

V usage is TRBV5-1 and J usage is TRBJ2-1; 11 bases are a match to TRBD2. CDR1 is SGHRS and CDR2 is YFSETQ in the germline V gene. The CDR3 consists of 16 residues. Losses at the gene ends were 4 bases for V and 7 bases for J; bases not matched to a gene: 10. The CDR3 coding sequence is TGCGCCAGCAGCCCCATGACTAGCGGGATAGGGAATGAGCAGTTCTTC. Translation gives CASSPMTSGIGNEQFF.

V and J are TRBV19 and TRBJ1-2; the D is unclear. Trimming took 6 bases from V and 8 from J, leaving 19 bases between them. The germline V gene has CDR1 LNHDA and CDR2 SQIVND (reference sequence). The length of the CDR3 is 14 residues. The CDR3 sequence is CASSVSGPGGGYTF. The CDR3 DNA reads TGTGCCAGTAGCGTATCCGGGCCCGGAGGGGGCTACACCTTC.

The CDR3 is CASSPRGQIYEQYF. Here the CDR3 DNA reads TGTGCCAGCAGCCCCCGGGGACAGATCTACGAGCAGTACTTC. The chain carries TRBV6-5 and TRBJ2-7; TRBD1 aligns across 7 bases. CDR1 and CDR2 (germline): MNHEY, SVGAGI. V shed 6 bases, J shed 3 bases, and the junction held 8 bases outside the gene matches. The CDR3 is 14 amino acids.

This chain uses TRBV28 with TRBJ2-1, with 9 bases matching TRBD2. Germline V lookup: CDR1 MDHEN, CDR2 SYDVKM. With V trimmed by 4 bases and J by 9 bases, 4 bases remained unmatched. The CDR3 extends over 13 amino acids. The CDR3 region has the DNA TGTGCCAGCAGTTCAGGCGGGAGGGCTGAGCAGTTCTTC. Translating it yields CASSSGGRAEQFF.

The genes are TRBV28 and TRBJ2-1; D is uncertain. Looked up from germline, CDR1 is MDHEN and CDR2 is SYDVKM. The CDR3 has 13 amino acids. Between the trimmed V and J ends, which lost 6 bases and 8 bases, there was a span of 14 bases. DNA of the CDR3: TGTGCCAGCAGCCGACTCTGGAAGGATGAGCAGTTCTTC. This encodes CASSRLWKDEQFF.

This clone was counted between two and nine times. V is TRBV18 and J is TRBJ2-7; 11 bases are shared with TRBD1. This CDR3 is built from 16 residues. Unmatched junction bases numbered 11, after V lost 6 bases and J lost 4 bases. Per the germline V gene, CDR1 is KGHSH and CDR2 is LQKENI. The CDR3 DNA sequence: TGTGCCAGCTCTAACCCGGAGGGGACAGGGGGGTACGAGCAGTACTTC. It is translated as CASSNPEGTGGYEQYF.

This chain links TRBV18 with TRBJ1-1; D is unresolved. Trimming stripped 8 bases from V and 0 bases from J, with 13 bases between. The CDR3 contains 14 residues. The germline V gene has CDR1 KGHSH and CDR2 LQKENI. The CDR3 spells CASHDTYLNTEAFF. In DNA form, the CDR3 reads TGTGCCAGCCACGACACCTACTTGAACACTGAAGCTTTCTTT.

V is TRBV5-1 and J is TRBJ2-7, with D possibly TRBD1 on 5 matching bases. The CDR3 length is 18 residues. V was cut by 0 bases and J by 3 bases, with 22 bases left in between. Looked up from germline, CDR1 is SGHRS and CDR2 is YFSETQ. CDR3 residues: CASSLVPSDTMGNYEQYF. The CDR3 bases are TGCGCCAGCAGCTTGGTTCCCTCGGACACGATGGGGAACTACGAGCAGTACTTC. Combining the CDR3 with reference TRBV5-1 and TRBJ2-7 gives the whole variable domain KAGVTQTPRYLIKTRGQQVTLSCSPISGHRSVSWYQQTPGQGLQFLFEYFSETQRNKGNFPGRFSGRQFSNSRSEMNVSTLELGDSALYLCASSLVPSDTMGNYEQYFGPGTRLTVT.

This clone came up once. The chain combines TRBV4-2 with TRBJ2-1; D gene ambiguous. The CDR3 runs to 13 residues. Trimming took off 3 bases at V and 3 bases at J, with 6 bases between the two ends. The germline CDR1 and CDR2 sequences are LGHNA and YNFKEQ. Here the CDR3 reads CASSHDNYNEQFF. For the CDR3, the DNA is TGTGCCAGCAGCCATGACAACTACAATGAGCAGTTCTTC.

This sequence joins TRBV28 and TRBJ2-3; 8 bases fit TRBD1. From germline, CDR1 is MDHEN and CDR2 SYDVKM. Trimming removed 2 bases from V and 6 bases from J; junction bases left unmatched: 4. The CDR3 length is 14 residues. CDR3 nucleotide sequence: TGTGCCAGCAGTTTACAGGGGGCATCGGATACGCAGTATTTT. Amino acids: CASSLQGASDTQYF.

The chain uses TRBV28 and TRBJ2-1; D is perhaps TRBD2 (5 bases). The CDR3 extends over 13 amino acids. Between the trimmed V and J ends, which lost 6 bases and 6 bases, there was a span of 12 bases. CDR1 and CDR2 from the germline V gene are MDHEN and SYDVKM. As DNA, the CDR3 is TGTGCCAGCAGGCAAAGCGGTAGCAATGAGCAGTTCTTC. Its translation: CASRQSGSNEQFF.

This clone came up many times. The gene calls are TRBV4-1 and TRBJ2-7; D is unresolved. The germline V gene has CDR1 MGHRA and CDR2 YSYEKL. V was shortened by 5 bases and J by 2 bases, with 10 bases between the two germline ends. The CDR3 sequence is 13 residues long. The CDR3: CASSFTRTYEQYF. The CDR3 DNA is TGCGCCAGCAGCTTCACACGTACCTACGAGCAGTACTTC.

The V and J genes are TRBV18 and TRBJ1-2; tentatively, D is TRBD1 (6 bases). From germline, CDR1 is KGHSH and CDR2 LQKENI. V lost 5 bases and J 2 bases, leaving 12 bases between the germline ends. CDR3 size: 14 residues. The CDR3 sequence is CASSGKGENYGYTF. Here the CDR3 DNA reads TGTGCCAGCTCAGGTAAGGGGGAGAACTATGGCTACACCTTC. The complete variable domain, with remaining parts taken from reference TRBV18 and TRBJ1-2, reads NAGVMQNPRHLVRRRGQEARLRCSPMKGHSHVYWYRQLPEEGLKFMVYLQKENIIDESGMPKERFSAEFPKEGPSILRIQQVVRGDSAAYFCASSGKGENYGYTFGSGTRLTVV.

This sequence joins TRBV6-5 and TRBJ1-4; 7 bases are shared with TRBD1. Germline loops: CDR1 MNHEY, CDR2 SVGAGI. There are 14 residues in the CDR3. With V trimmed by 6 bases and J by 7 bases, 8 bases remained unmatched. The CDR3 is CASSLDRASEKLFF. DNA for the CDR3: TGTGCCAGCAGCCTTGACAGGGCTAGTGAAAAACTGTTTTTT.